Listed here are 28 T cell receptor beta chains from one sample, sequenced in a study of control samples from healthy donors and cancer patients. TCRdb keeps only in-frame clones here, not all; method: immunoSEQ multiplex PCR. The table has about 410,000 clones, over 75% seen once. The specimen was PBMCs. These receptors all stem from a man aged 40-49 years with head and neck cancer.

The chain has TRBV7-8 and TRBJ2-3; D perhaps matches TRBD2 (6 bases). Trimming stripped 5 bases from V and 6 bases from J, with 18 bases between. CDR1 and CDR2 (germline): SGHVS, FQNEAQ. This CDR3 has 15 amino acids. The CDR3 region is CASSTDPHRGDTQYF. The CDR3 nucleotides read TGTGCCAGCAGCACAGACCCACACCGGGGGGATACGCAGTATTTT.

This chain connects TRBV11-2 to TRBJ2-7; D may be TRBD2 (5 bases). The CDR3 consists of 15 residues. V was shortened by 4 bases and J by 3 bases, with 16 bases between the two germline ends. Germline V gene data show CDR1 as SGHAT and CDR2 as FQNNGV. CDR3 protein: CASSSGWGADYEQYF. The DNA for the CDR3 is TGTGCCAGCAGCTCGGGGTGGGGAGCAGACTACGAGCAGTACTTC.

This clone was seen more than once but under ten times. The chain links TRBV27 to TRBJ2-7; D not resolved. This CDR3 has 15 residues. Trimming shortened V by 6 bases and J by 3 bases, and 18 bases separated the two germline ends. Germline CDR1 and CDR2: MNHEY and SMNVEV (reference sequence). The CDR3 here is CASRIGPGWYYEQYF. For the CDR3, the DNA is TGTGCCAGCAGAATCGGACCAGGATGGTACTACGAGCAGTACTTC.

V usage is TRBV14 and J usage is TRBJ2-7, with D maybe TRBD1 (5 bases). The CDR3 runs 15 residues. Deletions cut 0 bases from V and 0 bases from J, with 9 bases between. Per germline, CDR1 SGHDN and CDR2 FVKESK. This CDR3 reads CASSQEDTFSYEQYF. The CDR3 DNA sequence: TGTGCCAGCAGCCAAGAGGACACCTTCTCCTACGAGCAGTACTTC. Using reference TRBV14 and TRBJ2-7 for the parts outside the CDR3, the full variable domain is EAGVTQFPSHSVIEKGQTVTLRCDPISGHDNLYWYRRVMGKEIKFLLHFVKESKQDESGMPNNRFLAERTGGTYSTLKVQPAELEDSGVYFCASSQEDTFSYEQYFGPGTRLTVT.

This chain connects TRBV15 to TRBJ2-7; TRBD2 matches 7 bases. This CDR3 comprises 15 residues. V lost 4 bases to trimming and J lost 0 bases; unmatched junction nucleotides: 6. Germline V gene data show CDR1 as LNHNV and CDR2 as YYDKDF (reference sequence). In DNA, the CDR3 is TGTGCCACCAGCATAGACCGCGGGGGCTCCTACGAGCAGTACTTC. Its translation: CATSIDRGGSYEQYF.

The V call is TRBV7-3, the J call TRBJ2-2, with TRBD1 as a possible D gene (5 bases). The V end lost 1 base, the J end lost 3 bases, and 9 bases lay between the germline ends. The germline gives CDR1 SGHTA, CDR2 FQGTGA. The CDR3 is made up of 15 amino acids. CDR3 DNA sequence: TGTGCCAGCAGCTTAAGCAGGGCGGACACCGGGGAGCTGTTTTTT. It specifies CASSLSRADTGELFF.

This chain links TRBV15 with TRBJ1-5, with no clear D. CDR1 LNHNV and CDR2 YYDKDF come from the germline V gene (reference sequence). The CDR3 runs 15 residues. Trimming took 0 bases from V and 6 from J, leaving 12 bases between them. CDR3 residues: CATSRDPSPVQPQHF. CDR3 bases: TGTGCCACCAGCAGAGATCCCTCGCCAGTTCAGCCCCAGCATTTT. The entire variable domain, with the rest obtained from reference TRBV15 and TRBJ1-5, is as follows: DAMVIQNPRYQVTQFGKPVTLSCSQTLNHNVMYWYQQKSSQAPKLLFHYYDKDFNNEADTPDNFQSRRPNTSFCFLDIRSPGLGDTAMYLCATSRDPSPVQPQHFGDGTRLSIL.

In DNA, the CDR3 is TGTGCCACCAGTGCTGCGGGGCAAGAGACCCAGTACTTC. Its translation: CATSAAGQETQYF. The rearrangement joins TRBV24-1 to TRBJ2-5; D possibly corresponds to TRBD2 (6 bases). CDR3 length: 13 amino acids. V gave up 5 bases and J gave up 2 bases, with 8 bases separating them. Germline CDR1 is KGHDR and CDR2 is SFDVKD.

The V call is TRBV28, the J call TRBJ2-7; unclear D gene. V lost 4 bases and J 4 bases, leaving 11 bases between the germline ends. This CDR3 has 13 amino acids. CDR1 and CDR2 (germline): MDHEN, SYDVKM. The CDR3 DNA reads TGTGCCAGCAGTTACGGAGCGCTTTACGAGCAGTACTTC. Translation: CASSYGALYEQYF.

The chain carries TRBV6-5 and TRBJ2-1; 10 bases fit TRBD2. V gave up 8 bases and J gave up 5 bases; unmatched junction bases: 9. Per germline, CDR1 MNHEY and CDR2 SVGAGI. The CDR3 spans 15 residues. The CDR3 sequence is CASEPGLAVNNEQFF. The CDR3 DNA sequence: TGTGCCAGCGAACCCGGACTAGCGGTTAACAATGAGCAGTTCTTC.

V and J are TRBV4-3 and TRBJ1-6; D is possibly TRBD1 (6 bases). This CDR3 contains 15 residues. CDR1 and CDR2 (germline): LGHNA, YSLEER. The V gene lost 1 base and the J gene lost 9 bases, with 13 bases spanning the gap. The CDR3 region has the DNA TGCGCCAGCAGCCAAGGTTCTGGGGGGCGTTCACCCCTCCACTTT. It translates to CASSQGSGGRSPLHF.

The rearrangement uses TRBV7-9 and TRBJ1-1, with unresolved D. Germline CDR1 is SEHNR and CDR2 is FQNEAQ (reference sequence). The CDR3 covers 12 residues. V was shortened by 3 bases and J by 5 bases, with 7 bases between the two germline ends. CDR3 DNA: TGTGCCAGCAGCTTCACATCAACTGAAGCTTTCTTT. Protein product: CASSFTSTEAFF.

This clone was detected once. The chain recombines TRBV10-1 with TRBJ2-2; D is ambiguous. Germline loops: CDR1 WNHNN, CDR2 SYGVQD (reference sequence). This CDR3 has 14 residues. Trimming cost V 5 bases and J 0 bases, with 7 bases left between them. The CDR3 coding sequence is TGCGCCAGCAGTCCGTGGACGAACACCGGGGAGCTGTTTTTT. It encodes CASSPWTNTGELFF.

V gene TRBV6-1 combines with J gene TRBJ2-7; the match to TRBD1 covers 8 bases. Per germline, CDR1 MNHNS and CDR2 SASEGT. The CDR3 totals 16 residues. V dropped 7 bases and J dropped 1; count of bases not matched to a gene: 12. CDR3 sequence: CASNEVTGAPSYEQYF. The CDR3 bases are TGTGCCAGCAATGAGGTGACAGGGGCCCCATCCTACGAGCAGTACTTC.

The chain employs TRBV18 and TRBJ1-4, with D perhaps TRBD1 (5 bases). From germline, CDR1 is KGHSH and CDR2 LQKENI. The CDR3 is made up of 13 amino acids. With 3 bases removed from V and 7 bases from J, the gap between germline ends came to 9 bases. DNA for the CDR3: TGTGCCAGCTCACCGGGGCTGGTTGAAAAACTGTTTTTT. This sequence encodes CASSPGLVEKLFF.

The chain employs TRBV5-4 and TRBJ2-1, with 10 bases aligning to TRBD2. From germline, CDR1 is SGHNT and CDR2 YYREEE (reference sequence). The junction had 5 bases not matched to a gene; V was cut back by 4 bases and J by 1 base. The CDR3 spans 16 residues. CDR3 loop: CASSPTAGGSYNEQFF. The CDR3 region has the DNA TGTGCCAGCAGCCCTACAGCGGGAGGGTCCTACAATGAGCAGTTCTTC.

The rearrangement joins TRBV6-6 to TRBJ1-5, with D unclear. Trimming removed 3 bases from V and 5 bases from J, with 8 bases in between. The germline V gene encodes CDR1 MNHNY and CDR2 SVGAGI (reference sequence). This CDR3 has 13 residues. The CDR3 coding sequence is TGTGCCAGCAGTTATTTGTTCCATCAGCCCCAGCATTTT. Its protein is CASSYLFHQPQHF.

The V call is TRBV9, the J call TRBJ1-1; D not resolved. Germline lookup yields CDR1 SGDLS and CDR2 YYNGEE. CDR3 length equals 13 residues. The V and J ends lost 4 bases and 3 bases respectively, with 10 bases between them. DNA of the CDR3: TGTGCCAGCAGCCTACGGTTGGACACTGAAGCTTTCTTT. It codes for CASSLRLDTEAFF.

This chain links TRBV3-1 (or the pseudogene TRBV3-2) with TRBJ1-3; D perhaps matches TRBD1 (5 bases). V was cut by 2 bases and J by 6 bases, with 17 bases left in between. There are 16 residues in the CDR3. Germline lookup yields CDR1 LGHDT and CDR2 YNNKEL (reference sequence). The CDR3 region is CASSQSGALLLNTIYF. The CDR3 bases are TGTGCCAGCAGCCAATCCGGGGCCCTACTCTTAAACACCATATATTTT.

The V gene is TRBV7-3, the J gene TRBJ2-2; 8 bases are a match to TRBD1. CDR1 SGHTA and CDR2 FQGTGA come from the germline V gene. With V trimmed by 2 bases and J by 5 bases, 10 bases remained unmatched. The CDR3 covers 17 residues. CDR3: CASSLGAGTGWTGELFF. The CDR3 coding sequence is TGTGCCAGCAGCTTAGGGGCCGGGACAGGTTGGACCGGGGAGCTGTTTTTT. The whole variable domain, remainder taken from reference TRBV7-3 and TRBJ2-2, is GAGVSQTPSNKVTEKGKYVELRCDPISGHTALYWYRQSLGQGPEFLIYFQGTGAADDSGLPNDRFFAVRPEGSVSTLKIQRTERGDSAVYLCASSLGAGTGWTGELFFGEGSRLTVL.

This clone was seen just once. The V gene is TRBV5-5, the J gene TRBJ1-1; no reliable D call. This CDR3 is 19 amino acids long. Germline V gene sequence: CDR1 SGHKS, CDR2 YYEKEE (reference sequence). V was shortened by 4 bases and J by 0 bases, with 25 bases between the two germline ends. The chain's CDR3 is CASSLFESPRLGLNTEAFF. Written as DNA, the CDR3 is TGTGCCAGCAGCCTATTTGAGTCGCCGCGCCTCGGGTTGAACACTGAAGCTTTCTTT.

This clone was detected once. The chain couples TRBV5-4 to TRBJ2-7, with a possible D match to TRBD2 (6 bases). In germline, CDR1 is SGHNT, CDR2 YYREEE (reference sequence). There are 16 residues in the CDR3. V was trimmed by 4 bases and J by 4 bases, leaving 21 bases between them. The CDR3 DNA reads as TGTGCCAGCAGCCCGCTGGGGGGAACCACAGAATACGAGCAGTACTTC. Translation gives CASSPLGGTTEYEQYF.

For this clone: Other DNA sequences from this sample encode an identical CDR3 as well. This chain uses TRBV11-2 with TRBJ1-2; perhaps TRBD1 as D (5 bases). With 5 bases removed from V and 2 bases from J, the gap between germline ends came to 9 bases. The CDR3 runs to 13 residues. Germline values: CDR1 SGHAT, CDR2 FQNNGV. Written as DNA, the CDR3 is TGTGCCAGCAGCCTCGACAGCAACTATGGCTACACCTTC. Amino acids: CASSLDSNYGYTF.

This chain links TRBV18 with TRBJ2-7, with D unclear. The germline V gene encodes CDR1 KGHSH and CDR2 LQKENI. The CDR3 sequence is 16 residues long. V shed 0 bases and J shed 0 bases, with 12 bases lying between them. CDR3 protein: CASSPPARASSYEQYF. The DNA for the CDR3 is TGTGCCAGCTCACCACCAGCACGGGCGAGCTCCTACGAGCAGTACTTC.

Points on this clone: This could be a read error, since a much larger clone is one nucleotide away. Other DNA sequences in this sample translate to the same CDR3. V is TRBV19 and J is TRBJ1-5; 7 nucleotides align to TRBD1. The V gene end was trimmed by 3 bases and the J gene end by 6 bases; junction bases not matched to a gene: 8. The germline V gene has CDR1 LNHDA and CDR2 SQIVND (reference sequence). The CDR3 spans 15 residues. The CDR3 loop reads CASSMGGAGGQPQHF. For the CDR3, the DNA is TGTGCCAGTAGTATGGGGGGGGCAGGGGGTCAGCCCCAGCATTTT.

This clone was found once. The chain combines TRBV7-2 with TRBJ1-1; tentative D call: TRBD1 (6 bases). The CDR3 length is 13 residues. In germline, CDR1 is SGHTA, CDR2 FQGNSA. V was clipped by 4 bases and J by 0 bases, with 6 bases between them. The chain's CDR3 is CASSWTVNTEAFF. For the CDR3, the DNA is TGTGCCAGCAGCTGGACAGTGAACACTGAAGCTTTCTTT.

V usage is TRBV6-6 and J usage is TRBJ2-2; no clear D gene. V lost 2 bases to trimming and J lost 5 bases, with 9 bases between them. The CDR3 contains 14 residues. Germline CDR1 MNHNY, CDR2 SVGAGI (reference sequence). CDR3 coding DNA: TGTGCCAGCAGTTACCGATCACCAACCGGGGAGCTGTTTTTT. It encodes CASSYRSPTGELFF.

The chain is built from TRBV7-6 and TRBJ1-3; possible D gene TRBD1, 6 bases. This CDR3 is built from 15 residues. Between the trimmed V and J ends, which lost 5 bases and 0 bases, there was a span of 11 bases. The germline gives CDR1 SGHVS, CDR2 FNYEAQ. CDR3 region: CASSQGQSSGNTIYF. DNA of the CDR3: TGTGCCAGCAGCCAAGGACAGAGCTCTGGAAACACCATATATTTT.